This is a list of T cell receptor beta chains from one sample in a study of beta chain features in type 1 diabetes. TCRdb keeps only in-frame clones here, not all; method: immunoSEQ multiplex PCR. The table records 40,000 to 45,000 clones, about 51% of them present only once. Sequencing used Tregs from blood. The receptors were gathered from a woman under 30 in good health. Both conserved end residues are part of each CDR3. D genes are given only for firm matches. Expanded clones get a size class; other rows say once, few or many, or leave the size out.

>NA|TRBJ2-7|TRBV30|TRBD2
CAWALAGGSYEQYF
TGTGCCTGGGCACTAGCGGGAGGAAGCTACGAGCAGTACTTC
>NA|TRBJ2-1|TRBV29-1|NA
CSVGMIPTRYNEQFF
TGCAGCGTTGGTATGATCCCTACCCGTTACAATGAGCAGTTCTTC
>NA|TRBJ2-1|TRBV7-9|TRBD1
CASRQQGYEYNEQFF
TGTGCCAGCAGGCAACAGGGGTACGAGTACAATGAGCAGTTCTTC
>NA|TRBJ2-1|TRBV19|NA
CASSIERVSYNEQFF
TGTGCCAGTAGTATCGAGAGGGTCAGCTACAATGAGCAGTTCTTC
>NA|TRBJ2-5|TRBV30|TRBD2
CAWSAGTTETQYF
TGTGCCTGGAGCGCCGGGACTACGGAGACCCAGTACTTC
>NA|TRBJ2-1|TRBV7-3|TRBD2
CASSLMGAGGPNEQFF
TGTGCCAGCAGCTTAATGGGGGCGGGAGGGCCAAATGAGCAGTTCTTC
>NA|TRBJ2-1|TRBV7-2|NA
CASSLVETATQFF
TGTGCCAGCAGCTTAGTAGAGACAGCTACTCAGTTCTTC
>NA|TRBJ2-7|TRBV30|NA
CAWSPPAGISYEQYF
TGTGCCTGGAGTCCCCCTGCGGGGATCTCCTACGAGCAGTACTTC
>few|TRBJ2-7|TRBV5-1|NA
CASSGGAGTDVSEQYF
TGCGCCAGCAGCGGGGGGGCCGGGACGGACGTCTCCGAGCAGTACTTC
>NA|TRBJ2-1|TRBV4-2|TRBD2
CASSQEKWGLAAYNEQFF
TGTGCCAGCAGCCAAGAGAAGTGGGGACTAGCGGCCTACAATGAGCAGTTCTTC
>NA|TRBJ2-5|TRBV5-5|TRBD1
CASTWGQGLPQETQYF
TGTGCCAGCACTTGGGGACAGGGGCTGCCCCAAGAGACCCAGTACTTC
>NA|TRBJ2-5|TRBV4-2|TRBD2
CASSQAGGSREQYF
TGTGCCAGCAGCCAAGCGGGGGGAAGTAGGGAGCAGTACTTC
>few|TRBJ1-5|TRBV27|TRBD1
CASSRRTGGTGQPQHF
TGTGCCAGCAGCCGAAGGACAGGGGGCACAGGACAGCCCCAGCATTTT
>few|TRBJ1-1|TRBV10-2|TRBD1
CASRLNRGETEAFF
TGCGCCAGCAGGCTCAACAGGGGAGAGACTGAAGCTTTCTTT
>NA|TRBJ1-5|TRBV5-1|NA
CASSLSGTPDQPQHF
TGCGCCAGCAGCTTGTCCGGGACACCAGATCAGCCCCAGCATTTT